This entry features one TCR beta chain sequence. Different DNA sequences within this sample yield the same CDR3. This sample stems from a study of beta chain features in type 1 diabetes. TCRB transcripts that were expressed got sequenced, as all of the isolated RNA had been reverse transcribed. Libraries were prepared by immunoSEQ multiplex PCR; TCRdb keeps only in-frame clonotypes and omits some of them. The sample holds under 450,000 clones, less than 15% seen once. V dropped 0 bases and J dropped 7 bases, with 10 bases sitting between them. The CDR3 totals 13 residues. CDR1 and CDR2 (germline): GTSNPN, SVGIG (reference sequence).

Material for sequencing was naive CD4+ T cells from blood. This clonotype was obtained from a woman aged 18-29 years in good health. This rearrangement joins TRBV30 to TRBJ2-1, with D unclear. The CDR3 DNA is TGTGCCTGGAGTGTACGCAGAGGTAATGAGCAGTTCTTC. It translates to CAWSVRRGNEQFF.